Below, 16 T cell receptor beta chains from the same sample are listed, as sequenced in a study of blood T cell repertoires in COVID-19. The data were produced by immunoSEQ multiplex PCR, yet TCRdb's version contains in-frame clones alone and is incomplete. Among 80,000 to 95,000 clones, roughly nine tenths were seen once, and the ten largest hold approximately 3.6%. The sample consisted of peripheral blood. These receptors were obtained from a woman aged 70 to 79 with acute or convalescent COVID-19.

The rearrangement joins TRBV6-5 to TRBJ2-2; D unclear. The V and J ends lost 1 base and 8 bases respectively, with 5 bases between them. Germline CDR1 reads MNHEY; CDR2 reads SVGAGI. The CDR3 runs to 12 residues. The CDR3 sequence: CASSYYGGELFF. The CDR3 DNA reads as TGTGCCAGCAGTTACTACGGGGGGGAGCTGTTTTTT.

This clone was recorded once. The chain couples TRBV25-1 to TRBJ1-1; D call uncertain. This CDR3 is built from 14 residues. V lost 2 bases and J lost 1, with 8 bases in between. Germline V gene sequence: CDR1 MGHDK, CDR2 SYGVNS. As DNA, the CDR3 is TGTGCCAGCAGTGAAGGTGGCTGGAACACTGAAGCTTTCTTT. Its protein is CASSEGGWNTEAFF.

CDR3 coding DNA: TGTGCCAGCAGCCCCACAGCGGGAAAGTACAATGAGCAGTTCTTC. Protein product: CASSPTAGKYNEQFF. The chain links TRBV11-3 to TRBJ2-1; 7 bases are shared with TRBD2. This CDR3 region has 15 residues. Germline V gives CDR1 SGHNT, CDR2 YENEEA. Trimming at V came to 5 bases and at J to 4 bases, leaving 8 bases not matched to a gene.

V is TRBV5-1 and J is TRBJ1-3; 9 positions agree with TRBD1. CDR1 SGHRS and CDR2 YFSETQ come from the germline V gene. V lost 4 bases, J lost 5 bases, and 16 bases stayed unmatched. There are 18 residues in the CDR3. CDR3 amino acids: CASSLGTGSPLRRNTIYF. The CDR3 bases are TGCGCCAGCAGCCTGGGGACAGGGTCCCCACTTCGAAGAAACACCATATATTTT. The full variable domain, completed using reference TRBV5-1 and TRBJ1-3, is KAGVTQTPRYLIKTRGQQVTLSCSPISGHRSVSWYQQTPGQGLQFLFEYFSETQRNKGNFPGRFSGRQFSNSRSEMNVSTLELGDSALYLCASSLGTGSPLRRNTIYFGEGSWLTVV.

The chain combines TRBV19 with TRBJ1-1; maybe TRBD1 (6 bases). Trimming cost V 3 bases and J 6 bases, with 17 bases left between them. The germline V gene encodes CDR1 LNHDA and CDR2 SQIVND (reference sequence). This CDR3 region has 15 residues. CDR3 loop: CASSIVNRESAEAFF. In DNA form, the CDR3 reads TGTGCCAGTAGTATTGTGAACAGGGAATCGGCTGAAGCTTTCTTT.

This chain connects TRBV6-5 to TRBJ2-2; tentatively, D is TRBD1 (6 bases). This CDR3 spans 14 amino acids. V lost 7 bases, J lost 6 bases, and 15 bases lay in between. CDR1 MNHEY and CDR2 SVGAGI come from the germline V gene. The CDR3 sequence: CASTNRELSGELFF. For the CDR3, the DNA is TGTGCCAGCACCAACAGGGAGTTGTCCGGGGAGCTGTTTTTT.

The V call is TRBV14, the J call TRBJ1-6, with TRBD1 matching over 8 bases. The CDR3 is 15 amino acids. J gave up 7 bases and V 4 bases, and 6 bases lay outside the gene matches. CDR1 SGHDN and CDR2 FVKESK come from the germline V gene. CDR3: CASSPRTGRNSPLHF. DNA for the CDR3: TGTGCCAGCAGCCCTAGGACAGGGAGGAATTCACCCCTCCACTTT.

This clone occurred a few times. The chain links TRBV19 to TRBJ1-2; a possible D gene is TRBD1 (6 bases). V lost 3 bases and J 5 bases, leaving 10 bases between the germline ends. Germline CDR1 is LNHDA and CDR2 is SQIVND (reference sequence). This CDR3 spans 13 amino acids. CDR3 bases: TGTGCCAGTAGTATGGGGGCTCGGTATGGCTACACCTTC. This codes for CASSMGARYGYTF.

The sample holds a few counts of this clone. The rearrangement uses TRBV28 and TRBJ2-2, with a weak D call TRBD1 (6 bases). The germline CDR1 and CDR2 sequences are MDHEN and SYDVKM. Trimming shortened V by 6 bases and J by 4 bases, and 12 bases separated the two germline ends. The CDR3 runs to 14 residues. CDR3 in amino acids: CASRTTGRTGELFF. The CDR3 DNA is TGTGCCAGCAGGACAACAGGGCGCACCGGGGAGCTGTTTTTT.

The gene calls are TRBV27 and TRBJ1-3; unclear D gene. The CDR3 has 15 residues. CDR1 is MNHEY and CDR2 is SMNVEV in the germline V gene (reference sequence). V was pared by 5 bases and J by 0 bases, with 11 bases between. CDR3 sequence (DNA): TGTGCCAGCAGTCGAGACACTTACTCTGGAAACACCATATATTTT. Translation gives CASSRDTYSGNTIYF.

The genes are TRBV4-1 and TRBJ1-5; possibly TRBD1 for D (5 bases). Trimming took 0 bases from V and 6 from J, leaving 12 bases between them. The CDR3 contains 15 residues. The germline V gene has CDR1 MGHRA and CDR2 YSYEKL. CDR3 amino acids: CASSQDFGGGQPQHF. DNA for the CDR3: TGCGCCAGCAGCCAAGATTTCGGGGGGGGTCAGCCCCAGCATTTT.

The gene calls are TRBV6-5 and TRBJ1-6; D is perhaps TRBD1 (5 bases). CDR3 length: 13 amino acids. Per germline, CDR1 MNHEY and CDR2 SVGAGI. The V end lost 6 bases, the J end lost 8 bases, and 11 bases lay between the germline ends. The CDR3 DNA reads as TGTGCCAGCAGGGGGACTCTGGATTCACCCCTCCACTTT. Translating it yields CASRGTLDSPLHF.

The rearrangement joins TRBV9 to TRBJ2-3; a possible D gene is TRBD2 (5 bases). V gave up 2 bases and J gave up 5 bases, with 18 bases separating them. The germline CDR1 and CDR2 sequences are SGDLS and YYNGEE. This CDR3 spans 16 amino acids. In DNA, the CDR3 is TGTGCCAGCAGCGTGACCTCGGGGAACGGATTAGATACGCAGTATTTT. Protein sequence: CASSVTSGNGLDTQYF.

The genes are TRBV7-9 and TRBJ2-6, with 11 bases that match TRBD1. This CDR3 has 17 residues. V lost 4 bases to trimming and J lost 3 bases; unmatched junction nucleotides: 5. CDR1 SEHNR and CDR2 FQNEAQ come from the germline V gene (reference sequence). In DNA form, the CDR3 reads TGTGCCAGCAGCTCCGGGACAGGGGGTAATGGGGCCAACGTCCTGACTTTC. It is translated as CASSSGTGGNGANVLTF.

The chain joins TRBV5-1 to TRBJ1-3; tentative D call: TRBD1 (6 bases). The CDR3 is 15 residues long. Germline loops: CDR1 SGHRS, CDR2 YFSETQ. Trimming stripped 3 bases from V and 2 bases from J, with 12 bases between. This CDR3 is CASSWTATPGNTIYF. DNA of the CDR3: TGCGCCAGCAGCTGGACAGCTACTCCTGGAAACACCATATATTTT. Filled out from reference TRBV5-1 and TRBJ1-3, the complete variable domain reads KAGVTQTPRYLIKTRGQQVTLSCSPISGHRSVSWYQQTPGQGLQFLFEYFSETQRNKGNFPGRFSGRQFSNSRSEMNVSTLELGDSALYLCASSWTATPGNTIYFGEGSWLTVV.

The CDR3: CASSGSQELYGYTF. The CDR3 DNA follows: TGTGCCAGCAGTGGGTCGCAGGAACTCTATGGCTACACCTTC. The chain joins TRBV2 to TRBJ1-2, with unresolved D. The ends were cut back, 4 bases at V and 4 bases at J, with 13 bases in the middle. This CDR3 contains 14 residues. Germline V gives CDR1 SNHLY, CDR2 FYNNEI.